This TCR beta chain stems from a study of blood T cell repertoires in COVID-19. Study details: T cells, B-cell-depleted T cells, or PBMCs supplied cDNA or gDNA.

Methods used by the authors: Using reference gene primer amplification, nucleated cell counts were estimated. Repertoires were generated with immunoSEQ multiplex PCR, while TCRdb's copy carries only in-frame clones and drops some. From that table come the V and J calls and clone size; the DNA was used to work out D and trimming. The repertoire has 160,000 or so clones, around nine tenths of them found once; the top ten carry 6.6%. CDR3 length: 18 amino acids. CDR1 MNHEY and CDR2 SMNVEV come from the germline V gene (reference sequence). The germline V and J ends were trimmed by 4 bases and 6 bases, with 25 bases remaining between them. Participant reports of clinical history set cohort assignment.

Source material: PBMCs or T cells enriched from blood (not recorded which). The rearrangement uses TRBV27 and TRBJ1-3; the D is unclear. The clonotype was recovered from a woman aged 45-60 years who had recovered from COVID-19. This CDR3 reads CASSSLTRKPDEENTIYF. CDR3 nucleotides: TGTGCCAGCAGTTCCTTAACACGAAAACCTGACGAGGAAAACACCATATATTTT.